A selection of T cell receptor beta chains follows, all from one sample in a study of blood T cell repertoires in COVID-19. Using immunoSEQ multiplex PCR, the repertoire was profiled, and TCRdb retains in-frame clones only, with some absent. The sample holds 150,000 or so clones, around 90% seen once. The specimen was PBMCs or T cells enriched from blood (not recorded which). These receptors came from a woman between 40 and 50 years old who had been exposed to COVID-19. Both conserved end residues are part of each CDR3. A D gene is named only where the DNA matches it firmly. The size of a clone is reported for some rows only, either as once, few or many, or as a class for expanded clones.

J gene	D gene	V gene	clone size	CDR3 protein	CDR3 DNA
TRBJ2-7	-	TRBV21-1	-	CASSKELTYEQYF	TGTGCCAGCAGCAAAGAACTAACCTACGAGCAGTACTTC
TRBJ1-6	-	TRBV7-6	-	CASSLAREQDGNSPLHF	TGTGCCAGCAGCTTAGCGAGGGAGCAGGACGGTAATTCACCCCTCCACTTT
TRBJ1-1	TRBD1	TRBV5-4	once	CASSSSLAGTVYTEAFF	TGTGCCAGCAGCTCAAGTCTCGCAGGGACAGTCTACACTGAAGCTTTCTTT
TRBJ1-6	-	TRBV27	-	CASSFLQASSPLHF	TGTGCCAGCAGTTTTCTGCAGGCGTCGTCACCCCTCCACTTT
TRBJ2-3	-	TRBV29-1	-	CSVGGRSTDTQYF	TGCAGCGTTGGAGGTAGGAGCACAGATACGCAGTATTTT
TRBJ1-1	-	TRBV27	-	CASRQMWGEEVNTEAFF	TGTGCCAGCAGACAAATGTGGGGGGAAGAGGTGAACACTGAAGCTTTCTTT
TRBJ2-3	-	TRBV7-9	-	CASLIPGTDTQYF	TGTGCCAGCCTGATACCGGGCACAGATACGCAGTATTTT
TRBJ2-7	TRBD1	TRBV5-5	-	CASSVGQGIMGYEQYF	TGTGCCAGCAGCGTGGGACAGGGGATTATGGGCTACGAGCAGTACTTC
TRBJ1-5	-	TRBV7-2	once	CASSFRYGQPQHF	TGTGCCAGCAGCTTTCGCTATGGTCAGCCCCAGCATTTT
TRBJ1-2	-	TRBV6-5	once	CASADTANYGYTF	TGTGCCAGCGCAGACACAGCTAACTATGGCTACACCTTC
TRBJ1-4	-	TRBV15	-	CATRLDVNEKLFF	TGTGCCACCCGACTTGATGTTAATGAAAAACTGTTTTTT
TRBJ1-2	TRBD1	TRBV5-6	-	CASSPGQDRGGYTF	TGTGCCAGCAGCCCAGGACAGGACCGGGGGGGCTACACCTTC
TRBJ2-4	TRBD1	TRBV15	-	CATSRGGTGVNIQYF	TGTGCCACCAGCAGAGGGGGGACAGGGGTGAACATTCAGTACTTC
TRBJ1-1	-	TRBV7-3	-	CASSPQGPDTEAFF	TGTGCCAGCAGCCCCCAGGGGCCGGACACTGAAGCTTTCTTT
TRBJ1-5	-	TRBV27	-	CASSLGGWDQPQHF	TGTGCCAGCAGTTTGGGGGGTTGGGATCAGCCCCAGCATTTT
TRBJ1-2	TRBD1	TRBV13	-	CASSSTGVEGYTF	TGTGCCAGCAGCTCGACAGGGGTGGAAGGCTACACCTTC
TRBJ1-1	TRBD1	TRBV12-3/TRBV12-4	-	CASSRGRSTEAFF	TGTGCCAGCAGTAGGGGGCGATCTACTGAAGCTTTCTTT
TRBJ1-5	TRBD1	TRBV2	-	CASRGRTGGQPQHF	TGTGCCAGCAGGGGGAGGACAGGGGGTCAGCCCCAGCATTTT
TRBJ1-1	TRBD1	TRBV6-2/TRBV6-3	-	CASSFPGSDRPQAVLTYEAFF	TGTGCCAGCAGTTTCCCCGGCTCGGACAGGCCCCAGGCCGTTCTAACATATGAAGCTTTCTTT
TRBJ1-4	-	TRBV5-1	-	CASSKQGDNEKLFF	TGCGCCAGCAGCAAACAGGGAGATAATGAAAAACTGTTTTTT
TRBJ2-2	-	TRBV2	-	CASSENRVGTGELFF	TGTGCCAGCAGTGAAAACAGGGTAGGGACCGGGGAGCTGTTTTTT
TRBJ1-5	-	TRBV15	-	CATSRDPGLLNQPQHF	TGTGCCACCAGCAGAGATCCAGGGCTTCTCAATCAGCCCCAGCATTTT
TRBJ1-2	-	TRBV6-5	once	CASSYNRNYGYTF	TGTGCCAGCAGTTACAACAGAAACTATGGCTACACCTTC
TRBJ1-1	-	TRBV19	-	CATSFFGARTEAFF	TGTGCCACCTCCTTTTTTGGGGCCCGGACTGAAGCTTTCTTT
TRBJ1-2	TRBD1	TRBV27	-	CASSSDRGHGYTF	TGTGCCAGCAGTTCCGACAGGGGGCACGGCTACACCTTC
TRBJ1-1	-	TRBV29-1	-	CSVGTAANTEAFF	TGCAGCGTTGGGACAGCCGCGAACACTGAAGCTTTCTTT
TRBJ2-7	-	TRBV7-9	-	CASSPHYEQYF	TGTGCCAGCAGCCCCCACTACGAGCAGTACTTC
TRBJ2-1	TRBD2	TRBV5-1	-	CASSLDASGRPGNEQFF	TGCGCCAGCAGCTTGGATGCTAGCGGGAGGCCAGGGAATGAGCAGTTCTTC
TRBJ2-3	TRBD1	TRBV6-4	-	CASSSGQGAVDTQYF	TGTGCCAGCAGCAGCGGACAGGGGGCCGTAGATACGCAGTATTTT
TRBJ2-7	-	TRBV18	-	CASSPQGDSEQYF	TGTGCCAGCTCACCACAGGGAGATAGCGAGCAGTACTTC
TRBJ1-1	-	TRBV19	-	CASSPTVRVEAFF	TGTGCCAGTAGTCCCACTGTTCGGGTTGAAGCTTTCTTT
TRBJ2-7	-	TRBV5-4	-	CASSARTEGGYEQYF	TGTGCCAGCAGCGCCCGGACAGAAGGGGGCTACGAGCAGTACTTC
TRBJ1-5	-	TRBV7-2	-	CASSLEGQGGDQPQHF	TGTGCCAGCAGCTTAGAGGGCCAGGGTGGCGACCAGCCCCAGCATTTT
TRBJ1-2	-	TRBV6-1	few	CASSESINRGWGYTF	TGTGCCAGCAGTGAGTCTATAAATCGGGGATGGGGCTACACCTTC
TRBJ2-4	TRBD1	TRBV28	-	CASRGQGAGYIQYF	TGTGCCAGCAGAGGACAGGGGGCCGGGTACATTCAGTACTTC
TRBJ2-1	-	TRBV7-9	many	CASSFGRDEQFF	TGTGCCAGCAGCTTCGGTCGGGATGAGCAGTTCTTC
TRBJ2-1	TRBD2	TRBV5-1	-	CASSTGTSGYNEQFF	TGCGCCAGCAGCACCGGGACTAGCGGGTACAATGAGCAGTTCTTC
TRBJ2-7	-	TRBV27	-	CASSPFPDKQYF	TGTGCCAGCAGTCCCTTCCCGGACAAGCAGTACTTC
TRBJ1-2	-	TRBV5-1	-	CASSVVGNYGYTF	TGCGCCAGCAGCGTCGTGGGCAACTATGGCTACACCTTC
TRBJ2-7	-	TRBV4-2	-	CASSQDRGSYEQYF	TGTGCCAGCAGCCAAGACCGGGGGAGCTACGAGCAGTACTTC
TRBJ1-5	-	TRBV7-9	few	CASSSQKPGGRVQHF	TGTGCCAGCAGCTCGCAAAAACCCGGGGGGAGGGTTCAGCATTTT
TRBJ2-1	-	TRBV7-6	-	CASSLEMTSFFEQFF	TGTGCCAGCAGCTTAGAGATGACTAGTTTTTTTGAGCAGTTCTTC
TRBJ1-5	-	TRBV6-5	-	CASSYTGFGPQHF	TGTGCCAGCAGTTACACAGGGTTCGGGCCCCAGCATTTT
TRBJ2-3	-	TRBV4-1	few	CASSLERAYNTDTQYF	TGCGCCAGCAGCCTCGAGCGGGCTTATAACACAGATACGCAGTATTTT
TRBJ1-5	TRBD1	TRBV2	-	CASSARGTGNQPQHF	TGTGCCAGCAGTGCACGCGGGACAGGGAATCAGCCCCAGCATTTT
TRBJ2-1	TRBD2	TRBV9	-	CASSVISGGADEQFF	TGTGCCAGCAGCGTCATTAGCGGGGGGGCGGATGAGCAGTTCTTC
TRBJ2-1	TRBD2	TRBV3-1/TRBV3-2	few	CASSWTSGDNEQFF	TGTGCCAGCAGTTGGACTAGCGGGGACAATGAGCAGTTCTTC
TRBJ2-4	-	TRBV19	-	CASSGNRGGDKNIQYF	TGTGCCAGTAGTGGAAACAGGGGAGGTGACAAAAACATTCAGTACTTC
TRBJ2-3	TRBD2	TRBV18	-	CASSTSPLAGWAGDTQYF	TGTGCCAGCTCTACCAGTCCCCTAGCGGGGTGGGCCGGGGATACGCAGTATTTT
TRBJ2-1	TRBD1	TRBV5-5	-	CASSLGLRRGFNNEQFF	TGTGCCAGCAGCTTGGGATTGCGCAGGGGGTTTAACAATGAGCAGTTCTTC
TRBJ2-1	TRBD2	TRBV5-1	-	CASRLTSGSRDEQFF	TGCGCCAGCAGACTGACTAGCGGGAGTCGGGATGAGCAGTTCTTC
TRBJ1-5	-	TRBV6-5	few	CASSWTLAQPQHF	TGTGCCAGCAGTTGGACTTTAGCTCAGCCCCAGCATTTT
TRBJ2-7	TRBD1	TRBV3-1/TRBV3-2	-	CASSQRTGPGEQYF	TGTGCCAGCAGCCAAAGGACAGGTCCGGGGGAGCAGTACTTC